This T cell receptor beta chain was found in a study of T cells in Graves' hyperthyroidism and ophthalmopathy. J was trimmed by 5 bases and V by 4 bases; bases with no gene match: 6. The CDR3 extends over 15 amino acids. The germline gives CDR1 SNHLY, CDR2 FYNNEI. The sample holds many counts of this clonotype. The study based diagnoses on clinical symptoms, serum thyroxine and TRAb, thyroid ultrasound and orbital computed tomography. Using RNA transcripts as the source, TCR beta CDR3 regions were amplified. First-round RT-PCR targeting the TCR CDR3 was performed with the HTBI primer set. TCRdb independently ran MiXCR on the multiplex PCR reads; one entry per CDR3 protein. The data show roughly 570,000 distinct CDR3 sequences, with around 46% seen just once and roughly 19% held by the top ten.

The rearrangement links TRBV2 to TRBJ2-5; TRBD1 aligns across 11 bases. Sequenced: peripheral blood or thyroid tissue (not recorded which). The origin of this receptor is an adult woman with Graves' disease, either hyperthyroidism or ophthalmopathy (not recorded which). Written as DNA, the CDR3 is TGTGCCAGCAGTGCAGGGACAGGGGGAAGGGAGACCCAGTACTTC. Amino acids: CASSAGTGGRETQYF.